Listed below are T cell receptor beta chains from one sample, sequenced in a study of cytomegalovirus exposure and HLA in healthy donors. The table came from immunoSEQ multiplex PCR; TCRdb's copy has only in-frame clones and leaves some out. The sample consists of 150,000 to 200,000 clones, less than 85% of them appearing once. The specimen sequenced was PBMCs. The receptors were gathered from a man between 18 and 35 years old in good health and CMV-seropositive. Both conserved end residues are part of each CDR3.

>TRBJ1-1|13|TRBV15
CATSRDLGVEAFF
>TRBJ1-5|16|TRBV2
CASSSPGGQRNQPQHF
>TRBJ1-1|14|TRBV19
CASSPDFGDTEAFF
>TRBJ2-7|15|TRBV7-8
CASTLGPGGNYEQYF
>TRBJ1-2|13|TRBV29-1
CSVERQGGYGYTF
>TRBJ1-5|14|TRBV18
CASSPQGGSQPQHF
>TRBJ1-3|13|TRBV5-1
CASSLEQGNTIYF
>TRBJ2-1|12|TRBV4-1
CASSQDTNEQFF
>TRBJ2-2|15|TRBV28
CASSLVLAGEGELFF
>TRBJ2-7|15|TRBV4-1
CASSQARGATYEQYF
>TRBJ1-2|15|TRBV7-2
CASSLEGTGQRGYTF
>TRBJ1-2|14|TRBV2
CASSERARGRGYTF
>TRBJ1-2|14|TRBV28
CASSRRRSQYGYTF
>TRBJ2-1|14|TRBV29-1
CSALAGVTSTEQFF
>TRBJ2-7|13|TRBV11-2
CASSLDRGYEQYF
>TRBJ2-3|14|TRBV5-1
CASSSQGAPDTQYF
>TRBJ2-7|15|TRBV5-1
CASSPLGEFQYEQYF
>TRBJ2-3|16|TRBV27
CASSPGLAGVTDTQYF
>TRBJ1-1|15|TRBV5-5
CASSPLSTANTEAFF
>TRBJ1-2|15|TRBV28
CASSDQGAQSYGYTF
>TRBJ1-4|15|TRBV27
CASSTQGLINEKLFF
>TRBJ1-2|16|TRBV5-1
CASSPGTGGAKYGYTF
>TRBJ2-2|14|TRBV25-1
CASSGQLNTGELFF
>TRBJ2-7|16|TRBV18
CASSPLPGQGAYEQYF
>TRBJ1-1|16|TRBV28
CASSPPTGTGNTEAFF
>TRBJ1-6|16|TRBV5-3
CARSAWDSSYNSPLHF
>TRBJ2-7|14|TRBV10-1
CASSEGQGTYEQYF
>TRBJ2-1|13|TRBV7-7
CASSLAGNNEQFF
>TRBJ2-7|15|TRBV5-4
CASSPGMTGRDEQYF
>TRBJ2-3|15|TRBV10-1
CASSLGGGGTDTQYF
>TRBJ2-7|14|TRBV14
CASSQVGVANEQYF
>TRBJ1-5|15|TRBV28
CASSPAEVSNQPQHF
>TRBJ2-2|15|TRBV5-1
CASSPNIGDTGELFF
>TRBJ2-5|16|TRBV5-1
CASSLHGTGLQETQYF
>TRBJ1-2|13|TRBV7-9
CASSRTTGDGYTF
>TRBJ2-2|15|TRBV2
CASSETGGMAGELFF
>TRBJ2-1|16|TRBV11-2
CASSGRRGGPLNEQFF
>TRBJ1-1|15|TRBV6-1
CASSEAYSLNTEAFF
>TRBJ2-2|16|TRBV7-9
CASSPSGALNTGELFF
>TRBJ2-1|16|TRBV5-1
CASSLPDLSSYNEQFF
>TRBJ1-1|15|TRBV6-5
CASSYGGLLNTEAFF
>TRBJ1-2|18|TRBV6-7
CASSYFRKSPMNGYGYTF
>TRBJ1-2|13|TRBV18
CASSPTANYGYTF
>TRBJ1-1|15|TRBV30
CAWSRSLGVVLKAFF
>TRBJ1-2|12|TRBV9
CASSGGSYGYTF
>TRBJ1-2|18|TRBV28
CASTPDRDYIVLNYGYTF
>TRBJ2-7|12|TRBV28
CASGGLAYEQYF
>TRBJ2-5|14|TRBV15
CATSRDNGGETQYF
>TRBJ1-2|13|TRBV5-1
CASSLQARGGYTF
>TRBJ2-1|14|TRBV9
CASSPRLTSDEQFF
>TRBJ2-7|14|TRBV5-5
CASSFEQGAREQYF
>TRBJ1-1|14|TRBV28
CASSSGGKNTEAFF
>TRBJ1-1|15|TRBV6-5
CASSLTDEGNTEAFF
>TRBJ2-5|13|TRBV5-1
CASSLRQRETQYF
>TRBJ1-4|14|TRBV6-5
CASTEGRGSEKLFF